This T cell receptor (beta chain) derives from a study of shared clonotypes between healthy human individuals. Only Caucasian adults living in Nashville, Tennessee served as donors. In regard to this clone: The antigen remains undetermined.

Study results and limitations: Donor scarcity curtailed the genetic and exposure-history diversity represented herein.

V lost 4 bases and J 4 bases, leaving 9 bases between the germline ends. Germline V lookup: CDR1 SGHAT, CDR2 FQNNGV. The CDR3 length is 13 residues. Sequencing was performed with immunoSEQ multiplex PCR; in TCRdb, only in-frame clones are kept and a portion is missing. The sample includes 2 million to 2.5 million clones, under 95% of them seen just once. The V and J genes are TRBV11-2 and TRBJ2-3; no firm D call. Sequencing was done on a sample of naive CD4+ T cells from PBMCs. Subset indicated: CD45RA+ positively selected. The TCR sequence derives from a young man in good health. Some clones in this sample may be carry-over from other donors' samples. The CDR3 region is CASSSTAADTQYF. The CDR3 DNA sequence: TGTGCCAGCAGCTCAACCGCGGCAGATACGCAGTATTTT.